These T cell receptor beta chains were read from a single sample in a study of blood T cell repertoires in COVID-19. Repertoires were generated with immunoSEQ multiplex PCR, while TCRdb's copy carries only in-frame clones and drops some. Altogether tens of thousands of clones are present, 70% to 90% being singletons, with the ten largest covering over 15%. What was sequenced was peripheral blood. The source of these receptors is a woman in her fifties or sixties with acute or convalescent COVID-19. Each CDR3 is given with its conserved first and last residue. Each record gives: V gene, D gene, J gene, CDR3 protein. The D gene is left open where the match is weak.

V: TRBV3-1/TRBV3-2; D: -; J: TRBJ1-1; CDR3: CASSLLDRPSEAFF
V: TRBV25-1; D: -; J: TRBJ2-2; CDR3: CASSPPGDTGELFF
V: TRBV7-9; D: TRBD1; J: TRBJ2-2; CDR3: CASSSTTGTGGTGELFF
V: TRBV28; D: -; J: TRBJ1-1; CDR3: CASSLPGLVMNTEAFF
V: TRBV19; D: TRBD2; J: TRBJ2-1; CDR3: CASSIVTSGGINEQFF
V: TRBV5-1; D: TRBD1; J: TRBJ2-5; CDR3: CASSLTGGAWETQYF
V: TRBV12-5; D: -; J: TRBJ1-2; CDR3: CASGLPAGPTTF
V: TRBV30; D: TRBD1; J: TRBJ1-1; CDR3: CAWRTDRGNTEAFF
V: TRBV10-1; D: TRBD1; J: TRBJ2-2; CDR3: CASGDRGRGTGELFF
V: TRBV4-1; D: TRBD1; J: TRBJ2-5; CDR3: CASSQIAGQGQETQYF
V: TRBV7-9; D: TRBD2; J: TRBJ2-1; CDR3: CASSILAGVVNEQFF
V: TRBV2; D: -; J: TRBJ2-5; CDR3: CASSERLRDTSGETQYF
V: TRBV19; D: -; J: TRBJ1-6; CDR3: CASSQPGNSPLHF
V: TRBV6-5; D: TRBD1; J: TRBJ2-5; CDR3: CASSYTSGQGTETQYF
V: TRBV5-5; D: -; J: TRBJ1-4; CDR3: CASSGPGETNEKLFF
V: TRBV19; D: TRBD2; J: TRBJ2-5; CDR3: CASSTRLARETQYF
V: TRBV7-2; D: -; J: TRBJ2-7; CDR3: CASSLAGLPLPNEQYF
V: TRBV7-3; D: -; J: TRBJ2-1; CDR3: CASSRTDSYNEQFF
V: TRBV11-2; D: -; J: TRBJ1-1; CDR3: CASSFNAGFTEAFF
V: TRBV4-1; D: TRBD1; J: TRBJ1-3; CDR3: CASSQDKSVTGISGNTIYF
V: TRBV2; D: -; J: TRBJ1-1; CDR3: CASIQRSRNTEAFF
V: TRBV5-1; D: TRBD1; J: TRBJ2-7; CDR3: CASSPTGTGRREQYF
V: TRBV10-1; D: -; J: TRBJ1-1; CDR3: CASSENQGTEAFF
V: TRBV7-2; D: TRBD2; J: TRBJ2-4; CDR3: CASSGGGPGKNIQYF
V: TRBV29-1; D: TRBD1; J: TRBJ1-1; CDR3: CSVGRTGLEAFF
V: TRBV7-2; D: -; J: TRBJ1-5; CDR3: CASSLERPGGNQPQHF
V: TRBV7-9; D: -; J: TRBJ2-5; CDR3: CASSPEARAQTQYF
V: TRBV27; D: -; J: TRBJ1-4; CDR3: CASSYYRSTNEKLFF
V: TRBV5-1; D: TRBD2; J: TRBJ2-3; CDR3: CASSFKRGSTDTQYF
V: TRBV29-1; D: TRBD1; J: TRBJ2-7; CDR3: CSATRDRGSDEQYF
V: TRBV27; D: -; J: TRBJ2-7; CDR3: CASSLSPPGYEQYF
V: TRBV7-2; D: -; J: TRBJ1-1; CDR3: CASSLWGHSTEAFF
V: TRBV25-1; D: -; J: TRBJ2-7; CDR3: CASSEAPCYEQYF
V: TRBV2; D: -; J: TRBJ1-5; CDR3: CASSDVGNQPQHF
V: TRBV6-4; D: TRBD1; J: TRBJ1-5; CDR3: CASSSTGGGNQPQHF
V: TRBV7-2; D: TRBD2; J: TRBJ2-6; CDR3: CASSRSSGSSGANVLTF
V: TRBV24-1; D: TRBD1; J: TRBJ2-5; CDR3: CATSDEGAVQETQYF
V: TRBV6-6; D: TRBD1; J: TRBJ2-5; CDR3: CASSLAVGQGRLETQYF
V: TRBV2; D: TRBD1; J: TRBJ1-3; CDR3: CASSDSQGDGNTIYF
V: TRBV5-4; D: -; J: TRBJ1-1; CDR3: CASSLDTGRTEAFF
V: TRBV25-1; D: TRBD2; J: TRBJ2-1; CDR3: CASPGLDYNEQFF
V: TRBV29-1; D: -; J: TRBJ1-5; CDR3: CSVVSQGKDQPQHF
V: TRBV4-3; D: -; J: TRBJ2-2; CDR3: CASSQDLDSTTGELFF
V: TRBV10-3; D: TRBD1; J: TRBJ2-5; CDR3: CAISEGDREVQETQYF
V: TRBV9; D: TRBD1; J: TRBJ2-5; CDR3: CASSAGQVNSETQYF
V: TRBV19; D: -; J: TRBJ2-1; CDR3: CASSIRPGGYNEQFF
V: TRBV7-3; D: TRBD1; J: TRBJ1-2; CDR3: CASSPGGTGGSNYGYTF
V: TRBV13; D: TRBD1; J: TRBJ1-2; CDR3: CASSLTGNYGYTF
V: TRBV4-3; D: TRBD2; J: TRBJ2-5; CDR3: CASSQDRLAGVQETQYF
V: TRBV5-1; D: -; J: TRBJ2-3; CDR3: CASSRTGFFGDTQYF
V: TRBV24-1; D: TRBD1; J: TRBJ2-5; CDR3: CATSDSRTGPQRTQYF
V: TRBV19; D: -; J: TRBJ1-2; CDR3: CASKGGDLPYGYTF
V: TRBV6-2/TRBV6-3; D: -; J: TRBJ1-2; CDR3: CASSYSRRAYNYGYTF
V: TRBV7-9; D: -; J: TRBJ2-5; CDR3: CASSLDMSAQYF
V: TRBV18; D: TRBD1; J: TRBJ1-6; CDR3: CASSPPTGESYGGSPLHF